The rows below give T cell receptor beta chains drawn from one sample of a study of T cell changes during pregnancy in multiple sclerosis. Profiling relied on immunoSEQ multiplex PCR, and the TCRdb table lists in-frame clones only, not all of them. The data show around 61,000 clones, approximately 87% seen once. The sample consisted of peripheral blood from another person, used as feeder cells. These receptors came from a human donor whose cells served as feeder cells for cultures in a pregnancy study. The CDR3 runs from the conserved cysteine through the conserved F or W. Fields, in order: V gene, D gene, J gene, clone size, CDR3 protein, CDR3 DNA. D genes are given only for firm matches. The size entry is marked missing in some rows and otherwise reads once, few, many or a size class.

V: TRBV7-3; D: TRBD2; J: TRBJ2-2; size: .; CDR3: CASRPKLAGEPGELFF; DNA: TGTGCCAGCAGGCCCAAACTAGCGGGAGAGCCCGGGGAGCTGTTTTTT
V: TRBV19; D: TRBD1; J: TRBJ2-2; size: .; CDR3: CASRSRGLGELFF; DNA: TGTGCCAGTAGGTCCAGGGGGCTAGGGGAGCTGTTTTTT
V: TRBV2; D: TRBD1; J: TRBJ1-1; size: .; CDR3: CASSLTGGTEAFF; DNA: TGTGCCAGCAGTCTGACAGGGGGCACTGAAGCTTTCTTT
V: TRBV9; D: TRBD2; J: TRBJ2-3; size: .; CDR3: CASSARTSGGAWTTDTQYF; DNA: TGTGCCAGCAGCGCCCGGACTAGCGGGGGGGCTTGGACGACAGATACGCAGTATTTT
V: TRBV4-1; D: .; J: TRBJ2-6; size: .; CDR3: CASSQNLPNSGANVLTF; DNA: TGCGCCAGCAGCCAAAATCTTCCGAACTCTGGGGCCAACGTCCTGACTTTC
V: TRBV2; D: .; J: TRBJ2-7; size: .; CDR3: CASSVNEQYF; DNA: TGTGCCAGCAGTGTGAACGAGCAGTACTTC
V: TRBV19; D: .; J: TRBJ2-2; size: .; CDR3: CASSIALSNTGELFF; DNA: TGTGCCAGTAGTATCGCACTTTCCAACACCGGGGAGCTGTTTTTT
V: TRBV9; D: .; J: TRBJ2-3; size: .; CDR3: CASSVGVGDTQYF; DNA: TGTGCCAGCAGCGTAGGAGTGGGGGATACGCAGTATTTT
V: TRBV14; D: TRBD1; J: TRBJ2-2; size: .; CDR3: CASSLGTGARGELFF; DNA: TGTGCCAGCAGCCTCGGGACAGGGGCGCGCGGGGAGCTGTTTTTT
V: TRBV6-5; D: TRBD2; J: TRBJ2-3; size: .; CDR3: CASSYAGTRGDTQYF; DNA: TGTGCCAGCAGTTACGCCGGGACTAGGGGAGATACGCAGTATTTT
V: TRBV11-2; D: .; J: TRBJ2-5; size: .; CDR3: CASSTVGGPGYF; DNA: TGTGCCAGCAGCACCGTTGGGGGGCCTGGGTACTTC
V: TRBV6-1; D: TRBD1; J: TRBJ1-5; size: .; CDR3: CASSEFGDRASNQPQHF; DNA: TGTGCCAGCAGTGAATTCGGGGACAGGGCTAGCAATCAGCCCCAGCATTTT
V: TRBV5-1; D: TRBD2; J: TRBJ2-5; size: .; CDR3: CASSLASGVLETQYF; DNA: TGCGCCAGCAGCTTGGCTAGCGGGGTCCTAGAGACCCAGTACTTC
V: TRBV2; D: TRBD2; J: TRBJ2-5; size: .; CDR3: CASSSGTSGRETQYF; DNA: TGTGCCAGCAGCAGCGGCACTAGCGGGAGAGAGACCCAGTACTTC
V: TRBV5-1; D: TRBD1; J: TRBJ1-1; size: .; CDR3: CASSFSQGAGTEAFF; DNA: TGCGCCAGCAGCTTCTCACAGGGGGCTGGAACTGAAGCTTTCTTT
V: TRBV5-6; D: .; J: TRBJ1-3; size: .; CDR3: CASGKTFSGNTIYF; DNA: TGTGCCAGCGGAAAGACCTTCTCTGGAAACACCATATATTTT
V: TRBV10-3; D: TRBD1; J: TRBJ2-7; size: once; CDR3: CAISVRQGGYEQYF; DNA: TGTGCCATCAGTGTACGACAGGGTGGCTACGAGCAGTACTTC
V: TRBV5-1; D: .; J: TRBJ1-2; size: .; CDR3: CASSLALQGGYGYTF; DNA: TGCGCCAGCAGCTTGGCTCTACAGGGAGGCTATGGCTACACCTTC
V: TRBV6-5; D: .; J: TRBJ2-3; size: .; CDR3: CASSLGPEPDTQYF; DNA: TGTGCCAGCAGTCTTGGGCCGGAGCCAGATACGCAGTATTTT
V: TRBV18; D: .; J: TRBJ2-5; size: .; CDR3: CASSPGTITETQYF; DNA: TGTGCCAGCTCACCAGGGACAATCACTGAGACCCAGTACTTC
V: TRBV7-6; D: .; J: TRBJ1-5; size: .; CDR3: CASSADSNQPQHF; DNA: TGTGCCAGCAGCGCAGATAGCAATCAGCCCCAGCATTTT
V: TRBV4-1; D: .; J: TRBJ2-4; size: .; CDR3: CASSQPYRGEDIQYF; DNA: TGCGCCAGCAGCCAGCCCTACCGAGGGGAAGACATTCAGTACTTC
V: TRBV7-8; D: TRBD1; J: TRBJ1-4; size: .; CDR3: CASSLTGAFEKLFF; DNA: TGTGCCAGCAGCTTGACAGGGGCTTTTGAAAAACTGTTTTTT
V: TRBV15; D: .; J: TRBJ2-7; size: once; CDR3: CATSRFPYEQYF; DNA: TGTGCCACCAGCCGATTCCCCTACGAGCAGTACTTC
V: TRBV27; D: TRBD2; J: TRBJ2-1; size: .; CDR3: CASSSSGTMYNEQFF; DNA: TGTGCCAGCAGTTCGTCCGGGACTATGTACAATGAGCAGTTCTTC
V: TRBV9; D: .; J: TRBJ2-1; size: .; CDR3: CASSPPALSSYNEQFF; DNA: TGTGCCAGCAGCCCCCCGGCCCTGAGCTCCTACAATGAGCAGTTCTTC
V: TRBV14; D: TRBD2; J: TRBJ2-1; size: once; CDR3: CASSRRTSGGWLNEQFF; DNA: TGTGCCAGCAGCCGAAGAACTAGCGGGGGGTGGTTGAATGAGCAGTTCTTC
V: TRBV9; D: .; J: TRBJ2-1; size: .; CDR3: CASSETGLGNEQFF; DNA: TGTGCCAGCAGCGAGACAGGTTTGGGGAATGAGCAGTTCTTC
V: TRBV7-3; D: TRBD2; J: TRBJ2-3; size: .; CDR3: CASSPSLADIDTQYF; DNA: TGTGCCAGCAGCCCGTCACTAGCGGATATCGATACGCAGTATTTT
V: TRBV28; D: .; J: TRBJ2-7; size: .; CDR3: CASIAGGPTYEQYF; DNA: TGTGCCAGCATAGCCGGGGGGCCGACCTACGAGCAGTACTTC
V: TRBV2; D: .; J: TRBJ2-1; size: .; CDR3: CASKEETYNEQFF; DNA: TGTGCCAGCAAGGAGGAAACCTACAATGAGCAGTTCTTC
V: TRBV6-5; D: TRBD1; J: TRBJ2-2; size: .; CDR3: CASSYDKGADTGELFF; DNA: TGTGCCAGCAGTTACGACAAGGGGGCGGACACCGGGGAGCTGTTTTTT
V: TRBV5-1; D: TRBD2; J: TRBJ2-5; size: .; CDR3: CASKREGAETQYF; DNA: TGCGCCAGCAAGCGGGAGGGGGCGGAGACCCAGTACTTC